These T cell receptor beta chains were read from a single sample in a study of blood T cell repertoires in COVID-19. Some clones are missing from TCRdb's copy, which holds only in-frame ones; the method was immunoSEQ multiplex PCR. The data hold 150,000 to 200,000 clones, with over 75% observed a single time. The material sequenced was peripheral blood. The receptors were gathered from a woman over 75 with active or convalescent COVID-19. Both conserved end residues are part of each CDR3. D genes are given only for firm matches. Rows may omit the clone size; those that give it use once, few, many or a size class.

j_call d_call v_call clone_size cdr3_aa cdr3_nt
TRBJ2-3 . TRBV5-8 . CASSYPQNTDTQYF TGTGCCAGCAGCTATCCTCAGAACACAGATACGCAGTATTTT
TRBJ2-3 TRBD2 TRBV5-5 . CASSSPSGGLTDTQYF TGTGCCAGCAGCTCCCCTAGCGGGGGCCTCACAGATACGCAGTATTTT
TRBJ2-1 . TRBV7-9 few CASSRPGLTYNEQFF TGTGCCAGCAGCAGACCAGGTCTTACCTACAATGAGCAGTTCTTC
TRBJ1-6 TRBD1 TRBV2 once CASRTTGENSPLHF TGTGCCAGCAGGACGACAGGGGAAAATTCACCCCTCCACTTT
TRBJ1-3 . TRBV5-1 . CASSADTDSGNTIYF TGCGCCAGCAGCGCGGACACGGACTCTGGAAACACCATATATTTT
TRBJ1-1 . TRBV9 . CASSVESGQGSEAFF TGTGCCAGCAGCGTAGAGTCCGGGCAGGGGTCTGAAGCTTTCTTT
TRBJ2-1 TRBD2 TRBV7-6 . CASTSVAGVDNEQFF TGTGCCAGCACCTCTGTAGCGGGGGTGGACAATGAGCAGTTCTTC
TRBJ2-1 . TRBV5-1 . CASSLALSVEQFF TGCGCCAGCAGCTTGGCACTCTCTGTTGAGCAGTTCTTC
TRBJ1-1 . TRBV7-3 . CASSLNGGRANTEAFF TGTGCCAGCAGCTTAAATGGCGGCAGGGCGAACACTGAAGCTTTCTTT
TRBJ1-5 . TRBV6-5 . CASSYSGGPWQPQHF TGTGCCAGCAGTTACTCGGGGGGGCCATGGCAGCCCCAGCATTTT
TRBJ1-5 TRBD1 TRBV6-5 . CASSYGTAYQPQHF TGTGCCAGCAGTTACGGGACAGCTTATCAGCCCCAGCATTTT
TRBJ2-1 TRBD2 TRBV25-1 . CASSEWGSGGDEQFF TGTGCCAGCAGTGAATGGGGTAGCGGGGGAGATGAGCAGTTCTTC
TRBJ2-1 . TRBV10-3 . CAVTGGHEQFF TGTGCCGTAACTGGGGGCCATGAGCAGTTCTTC
TRBJ2-2 . TRBV5-1 . CASSLSGTGELFF TGCGCCAGCAGCTTGTCGGGGACCGGGGAGCTGTTTTTT
TRBJ1-2 . TRBV5-1 . CASSSHESGPYGYTF TGCGCCAGCAGCTCCCACGAGTCAGGGCCCTATGGCTACACCTTC
TRBJ1-2 . TRBV19 . CASSIVHRMTGTRGYTF TGTGCCAGTAGTATAGTCCATAGGATGACGGGGACAAGGGGCTACACCTTC
TRBJ1-4 . TRBV2 . CATGGGQPFF TGTGCCACCGGGGGGGGACAACCGTTTTTT
TRBJ2-3 TRBD1 TRBV7-2 few CASSLSFGTGGPDTQYF TGTGCCAGCAGCTTATCGTTTGGGACAGGGGGCCCAGATACGCAGTATTTT
TRBJ1-1 . TRBV18 . CASSSTGLNTEAFF TGTGCCAGCTCATCCACAGGGTTGAACACTGAAGCTTTCTTT
TRBJ2-1 TRBD1 TRBV5-4 . CASSRGQGLYNEQFF TGTGCCAGCAGCCGGGGACAGGGGCTCTACAATGAGCAGTTCTTC
TRBJ1-6 . TRBV2 few CASTQDYNSPLHF TGTGCCAGTACACAGGACTATAATTCACCCCTCCACTTT
TRBJ1-6 . TRBV10-1 . CASSDLTAYGNSPLHF TGCGCCAGCAGCGACTTAACGGCCTACGGGAATTCACCCCTCCACTTT
TRBJ1-1 TRBD1 TRBV19 . CASSPMRGQGAMNTEAFF TGTGCCAGTAGTCCCATGAGGGGACAGGGAGCCATGAACACTGAAGCTTTCTTT
TRBJ1-6 . TRBV6-1 . CASSERGGSYNSPLHF TGTGCCAGCAGTGAAAGAGGGGGCTCCTATAATTCACCCCTCCACTTT
TRBJ1-1 . TRBV3-1/TRBV3-2 . CASSQVSRAEAFF TGTGCCAGCAGCCAAGTTTCGAGGGCCGAAGCTTTCTTT
TRBJ2-1 TRBD2 TRBV15 few CATSSGLAGGNEQFF TGTGCCACCAGCTCGGGACTAGCGGGGGGCAATGAGCAGTTCTTC
TRBJ2-2 . TRBV19 . CASSIDRNTGELFF TGTGCCAGTAGTATAGATCGGAACACCGGGGAGCTGTTTTTT
TRBJ2-7 TRBD2 TRBV28 . CASSFGSGGHSYEQYF TGTGCCAGCAGTTTTGGTAGCGGGGGACACTCCTACGAGCAGTACTTC
TRBJ1-1 TRBD1 TRBV5-1 few CASHPRTGGDVAEAFF TGCGCCAGCCACCCCCGGACAGGGGGCGATGTAGCGGAAGCTTTCTTT
TRBJ1-5 . TRBV15 . CATSRDIGGSPRQPQHF TGTGCCACCAGCAGAGATATCGGGGGGAGCCCCAGACAGCCCCAGCATTTT
TRBJ1-3 TRBD1 TRBV19 . CASRVPGGSGNTIYF TGTGCCAGTAGAGTCCCAGGGGGCTCTGGAAACACCATATATTTT
TRBJ2-3 TRBD1 TRBV9 . CASSVGTGGTDTQYF TGTGCCAGCAGCGTCGGGACAGGTGGGACAGATACGCAGTATTTT
TRBJ2-2 . TRBV12-3/TRBV12-4 . CASRVTGTGELFF TGTGCCAGCAGGGTCACGGGAACCGGGGAGCTGTTTTTT
TRBJ2-7 TRBD1 TRBV27 . CASSPWTGAYEQYF TGTGCCAGCAGTCCCTGGACAGGGGCCTACGAGCAGTACTTC
TRBJ2-1 . TRBV9 . CASSPVRRYNEQFF TGTGCCAGCAGCCCCGTAAGGAGGTACAATGAGCAGTTCTTC
TRBJ2-7 . TRBV7-8 . CASSLQTGTYEQYF TGTGCCAGCAGCTTGCAGACGGGAACCTACGAGCAGTACTTC
TRBJ1-6 . TRBV28 few CASLFTPSGEHNSPLHF TGTGCCAGCCTCTTTACCCCCTCAGGGGAGCATAATTCACCCCTCCACTTT
TRBJ2-2 . TRBV24-1 . CATSYSGWGTGELFF TGTGCCACCAGTTACTCGGGGTGGGGTACCGGGGAGCTGTTTTTT
TRBJ1-4 . TRBV4-3 . CASSQNPGQPTNEKLFF TGCGCCAGCAGCCAAAATCCAGGACAGCCAACTAATGAAAAACTGTTTTTT
TRBJ1-6 TRBD1 TRBV28 . CASSPGAPGQGFSPLHF TGTGCCAGCAGCCCTGGGGCCCCGGGACAGGGATTTTCACCCCTCCACTTT
TRBJ1-6 . TRBV11-1 . CASSLARGGESPLHF TGTGCCAGCAGCCTCGCCCGGGGGGGGGAATCACCCCTCCACTTT
TRBJ2-7 TRBD2 TRBV6-6 . CASSYSTSGGYEQYF TGTGCCAGCAGTTACTCGACTAGCGGGGGCTACGAGCAGTACTTC
TRBJ1-2 TRBD1 TRBV7-2 few CASSLSQGARYGYTF TGTGCCAGCAGCCTCTCTCAGGGGGCTCGGTATGGCTACACCTTC
TRBJ1-1 . TRBV19 . CASTVGGELNTEAFF TGTGCCAGTACCGTTGGGGGGGAGTTGAACACTGAAGCTTTCTTT
TRBJ2-5 TRBD2 TRBV6-5 . CASRRAGRTQYF TGTGCCAGCCGACGAGCGGGGAGGACCCAGTACTTC
TRBJ1-5 . TRBV30 once CAWSGTLRRDQPQHF TGTGCCTGGAGTGGGACACTTAGAAGGGATCAGCCCCAGCATTTT
TRBJ2-3 . TRBV5-1 . CASSVGTDTQYF TGCGCCAGCAGCGTAGGCACAGATACGCAGTATTTT
TRBJ2-6 . TRBV19 . CASTSGDSGANVLTF TGTGCCAGTACCTCGGGGGACTCTGGGGCCAACGTCCTGACTTTC
TRBJ2-5 . TRBV5-1 . CASSLTSLRGSRGQTQYF TGCGCCAGCAGCTTAACGTCGCTACGGGGGAGCCGGGGTCAGACCCAGTACTTC
TRBJ1-4 TRBD1 TRBV24-1 . CATSDPRTGGEKLFF TGTGCCACCAGTGATCCCAGGACAGGGGGAGAAAAACTGTTTTTT
TRBJ2-7 TRBD1 TRBV4-3 . CASRLGMDREYEQYF TGCGCCAGCAGGTTAGGTATGGACAGGGAGTACGAGCAGTACTTC
TRBJ2-5 TRBD2 TRBV5-1 . CASGISGGQETQYF TGCGCCAGCGGCATCTCGGGGGGGCAAGAGACCCAGTACTTC
TRBJ2-7 TRBD1 TRBV2 few CATSDRGHEQYF TGTGCCACCTCAGACAGGGGACACGAGCAGTACTTC
TRBJ1-3 . TRBV10-1 . CASSDGTASGNTIYF TGCGCCAGCAGTGACGGTACCGCATCTGGAAACACCATATATTTT
TRBJ2-7 TRBD1 TRBV27 . CASSLSVGTGSYEQYF TGTGCCAGCAGTTTATCTGTTGGGACAGGGTCCTACGAGCAGTACTTC